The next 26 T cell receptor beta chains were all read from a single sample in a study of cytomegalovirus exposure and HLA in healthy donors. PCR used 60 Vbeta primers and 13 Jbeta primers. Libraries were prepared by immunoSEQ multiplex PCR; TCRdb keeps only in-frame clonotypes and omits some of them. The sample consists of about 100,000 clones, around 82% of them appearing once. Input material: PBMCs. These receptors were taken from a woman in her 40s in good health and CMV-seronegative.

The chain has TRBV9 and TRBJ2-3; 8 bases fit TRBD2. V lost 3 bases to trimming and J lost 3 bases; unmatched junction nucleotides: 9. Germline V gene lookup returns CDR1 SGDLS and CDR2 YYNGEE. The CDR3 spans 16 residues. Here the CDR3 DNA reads TGTGCCAGCAGCGCGTTAGCGGGAAGGCCGACAGATACGCAGTATTTT. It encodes CASSALAGRPTDTQYF.

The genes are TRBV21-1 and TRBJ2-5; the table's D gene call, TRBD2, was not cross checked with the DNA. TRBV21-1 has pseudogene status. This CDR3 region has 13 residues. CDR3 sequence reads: CASSSPGGETQYF. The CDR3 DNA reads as TGTGCCAGCAGCTCTCCTGGAGGGGAGACCCAGTACTTC.

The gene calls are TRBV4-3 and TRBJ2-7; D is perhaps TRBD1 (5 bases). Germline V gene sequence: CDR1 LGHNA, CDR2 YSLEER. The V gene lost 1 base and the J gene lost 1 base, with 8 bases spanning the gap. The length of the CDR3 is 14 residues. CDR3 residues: CASSQGTRSYEQYF. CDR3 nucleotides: TGCGCCAGCAGCCAAGGGACACGTTCCTACGAGCAGTACTTC.

This CDR3 reads CASSLSRGLAGRHEQYF. The CDR3 nucleotides read TGTGCCAGCAGTTTATCTCGCGGGCTAGCGGGTCGCCACGAGCAGTACTTC. The J gene is TRBJ2-7, the V gene TRBV28; TRBD2 matches at 8 bases. This CDR3 is 17 amino acids long. Germline CDR1 MDHEN, CDR2 SYDVKM. Trimming took 1 base from V and 5 from J; bases not matched to a gene: 13.

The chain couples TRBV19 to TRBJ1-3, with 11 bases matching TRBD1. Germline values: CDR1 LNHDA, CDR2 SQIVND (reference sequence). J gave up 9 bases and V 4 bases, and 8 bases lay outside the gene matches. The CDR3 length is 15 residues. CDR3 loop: CASSRRTGGKGTIYF. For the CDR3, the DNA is TGTGCCAGTAGTAGACGGACAGGGGGCAAGGGCACCATATATTTT. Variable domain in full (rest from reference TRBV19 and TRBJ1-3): DGGITQSPKYLFRKEGQNVTLSCEQNLNHDAMYWYRQDPGQGLRLIYYSQIVNDFQKGDIAEGYSVSREKKESFPLTVTSAQKNPTAFYLCASSRRTGGKGTIYFGEGSWLTVV.

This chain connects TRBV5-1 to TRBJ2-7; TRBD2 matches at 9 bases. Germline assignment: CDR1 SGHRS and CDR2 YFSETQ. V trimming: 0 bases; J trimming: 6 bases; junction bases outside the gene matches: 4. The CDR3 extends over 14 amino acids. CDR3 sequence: CASSLGSGSGEQYF. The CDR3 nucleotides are TGCGCCAGCAGCTTGGGTAGCGGGAGCGGCGAGCAGTACTTC.

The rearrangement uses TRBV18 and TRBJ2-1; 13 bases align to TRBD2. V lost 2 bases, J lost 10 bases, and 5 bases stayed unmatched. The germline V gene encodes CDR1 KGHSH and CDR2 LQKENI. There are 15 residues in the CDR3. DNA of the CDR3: TGTGCCAGCTCACCATCCGGGACTAGCGGGAACGAGCAGTTCTTC. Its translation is CASSPSGTSGNEQFF.

The CDR3 nucleotides are TGTGCCAGCAGCTCCGGGACTCGTGGCTACACCTTC. It yields the protein CASSSGTRGYTF. V and J are TRBV13 and TRBJ1-2; possibly TRBD1 for D (5 bases). The CDR3 has 12 amino acids. Germline CDR1 reads PRHDT; CDR2 reads FYEKMQ (reference sequence). The germline V and J ends were trimmed by 4 bases and 7 bases, with 10 bases remaining between them.

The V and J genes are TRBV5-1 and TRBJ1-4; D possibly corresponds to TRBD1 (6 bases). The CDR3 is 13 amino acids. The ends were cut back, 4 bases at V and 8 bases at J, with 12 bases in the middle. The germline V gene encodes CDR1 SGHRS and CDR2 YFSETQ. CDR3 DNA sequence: TGCGCCAGCAGCCAGACACAGGGAGAAAAACTGTTTTTT. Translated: CASSQTQGEKLFF.

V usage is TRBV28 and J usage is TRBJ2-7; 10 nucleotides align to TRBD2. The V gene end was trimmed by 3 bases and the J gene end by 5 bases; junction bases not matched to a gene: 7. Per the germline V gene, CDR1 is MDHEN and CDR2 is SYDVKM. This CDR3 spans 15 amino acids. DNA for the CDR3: TGTGCCAGCAGTTTCTCTAGCGGGAGACCCAACGAGCAGTACTTC. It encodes CASSFSSGRPNEQYF.

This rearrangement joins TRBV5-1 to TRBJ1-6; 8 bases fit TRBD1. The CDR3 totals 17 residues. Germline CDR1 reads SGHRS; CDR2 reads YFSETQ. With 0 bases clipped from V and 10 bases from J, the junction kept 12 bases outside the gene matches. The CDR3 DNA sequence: TGCGCCAGCAGCTTGGGCCTCCCAGGGGACAGGTACTCACCCCTCCACTTT. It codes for CASSLGLPGDRYSPLHF.

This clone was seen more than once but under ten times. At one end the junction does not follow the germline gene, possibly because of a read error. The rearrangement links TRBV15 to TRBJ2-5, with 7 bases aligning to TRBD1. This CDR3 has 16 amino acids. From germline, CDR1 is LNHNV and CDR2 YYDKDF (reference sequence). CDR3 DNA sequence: TGTGCCACCAGCAGAGACCGCCTGGGACAGCAAGGGACCCAGTACTTC. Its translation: CATSRDRLGQQGTQYF.

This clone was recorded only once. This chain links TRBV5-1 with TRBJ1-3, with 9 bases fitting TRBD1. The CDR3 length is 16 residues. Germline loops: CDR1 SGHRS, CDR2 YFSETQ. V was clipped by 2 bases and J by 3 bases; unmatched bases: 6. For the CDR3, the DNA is TGCGCCAGCAGCTTCTGGGGACAGGGTTATGGAAACACCATATATTTT. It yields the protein CASSFWGQGYGNTIYF.

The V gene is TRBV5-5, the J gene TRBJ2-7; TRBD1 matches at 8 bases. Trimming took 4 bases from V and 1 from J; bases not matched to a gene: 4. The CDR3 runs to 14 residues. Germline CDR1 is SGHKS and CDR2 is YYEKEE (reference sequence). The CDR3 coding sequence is TGTGCCAGCAGCCAGGGACAGGTATCCTACGAGCAGTACTTC. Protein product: CASSQGQVSYEQYF.

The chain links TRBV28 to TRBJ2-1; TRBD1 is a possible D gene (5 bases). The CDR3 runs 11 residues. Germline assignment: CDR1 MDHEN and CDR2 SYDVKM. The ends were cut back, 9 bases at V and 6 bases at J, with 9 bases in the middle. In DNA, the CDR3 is TGTGCCAGTACTCAGGGCAATGAGCAGTTCTTC. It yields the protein CASTQGNEQFF.

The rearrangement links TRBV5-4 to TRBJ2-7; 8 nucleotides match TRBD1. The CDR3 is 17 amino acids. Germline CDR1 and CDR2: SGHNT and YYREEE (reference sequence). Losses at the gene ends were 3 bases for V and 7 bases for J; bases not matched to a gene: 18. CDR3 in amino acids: CASSSTPGQAKSGEQYF. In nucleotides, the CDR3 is TGTGCCAGCAGCTCAACGCCGGGACAGGCTAAATCGGGAGAGCAGTACTTC.

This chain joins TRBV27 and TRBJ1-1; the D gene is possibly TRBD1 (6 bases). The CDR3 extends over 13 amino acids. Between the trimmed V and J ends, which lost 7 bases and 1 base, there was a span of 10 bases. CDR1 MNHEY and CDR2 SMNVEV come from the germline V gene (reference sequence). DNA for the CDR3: TGTGCCAGCATGAGGGGGGGGAACACTGAAGCTTTCTTT. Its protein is CASMRGGNTEAFF.

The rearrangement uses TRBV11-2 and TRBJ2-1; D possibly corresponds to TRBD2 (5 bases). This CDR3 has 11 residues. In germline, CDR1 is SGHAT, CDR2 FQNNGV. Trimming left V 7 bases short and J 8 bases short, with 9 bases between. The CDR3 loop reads CASTTGDEQFF. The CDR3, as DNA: TGTGCCAGCACCACCGGGGATGAGCAGTTCTTC. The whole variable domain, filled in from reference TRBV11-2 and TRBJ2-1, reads EAGVAQSPRYKIIEKRQSVAFWCNPISGHATLYWYQQILGQGPKLLIQFQNNGVVDDSQLPKDRFSAERLKGVDSTLKIQPAKLEDSAVYLCASTTGDEQFFGPGTRLTVL.

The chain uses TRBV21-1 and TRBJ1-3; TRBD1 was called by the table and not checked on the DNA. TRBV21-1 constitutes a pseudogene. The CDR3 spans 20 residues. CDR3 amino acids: CASSKKYVQGTGLSGNTIYF. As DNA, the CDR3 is TGTGCCAGCAGCAAAAAGTACGTCCAGGGGACAGGCCTCTCTGGAAACACCATATATTTT.

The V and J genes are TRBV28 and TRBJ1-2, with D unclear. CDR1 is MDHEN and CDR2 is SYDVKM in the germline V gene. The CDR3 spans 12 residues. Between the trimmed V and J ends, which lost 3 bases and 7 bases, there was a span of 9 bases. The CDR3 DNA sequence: TGTGCCAGCAGTTTCGGACTTGGTGGCTACACCTTC. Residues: CASSFGLGGYTF.

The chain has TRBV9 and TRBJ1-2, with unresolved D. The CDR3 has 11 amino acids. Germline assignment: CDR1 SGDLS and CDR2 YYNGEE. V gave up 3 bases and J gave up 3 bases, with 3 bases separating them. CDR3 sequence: CASSADYGYTF. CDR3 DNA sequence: TGTGCCAGCAGCGCAGACTATGGCTACACCTTC. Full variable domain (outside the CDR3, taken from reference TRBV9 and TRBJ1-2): DSGVTQTPKHLITATGQRVTLRCSPRSGDLSVYWYQQSLDQGLQFLIQYYNGEERAKGNILERFSAQQFPDLHSELNLSSLELGDSALYFCASSADYGYTFGSGTRLTVV.

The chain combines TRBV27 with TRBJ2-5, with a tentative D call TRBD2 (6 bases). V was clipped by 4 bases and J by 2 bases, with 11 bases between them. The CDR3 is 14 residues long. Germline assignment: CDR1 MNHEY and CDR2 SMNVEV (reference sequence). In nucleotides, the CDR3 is TGTGCCAGCAGTTGGTCGGGAGAGCAAGAGACCCAGTACTTC. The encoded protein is CASSWSGEQETQYF.

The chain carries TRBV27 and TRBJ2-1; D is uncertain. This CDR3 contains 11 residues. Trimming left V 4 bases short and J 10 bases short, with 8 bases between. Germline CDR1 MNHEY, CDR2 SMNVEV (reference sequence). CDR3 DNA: TGTGCCAGCAGTTCGTGGGCAGAGCAGTTCTTC. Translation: CASSSWAEQFF.

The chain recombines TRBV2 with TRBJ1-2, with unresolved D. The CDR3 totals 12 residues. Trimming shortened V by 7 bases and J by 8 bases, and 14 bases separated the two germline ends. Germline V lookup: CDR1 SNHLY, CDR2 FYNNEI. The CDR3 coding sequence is TGTGCCAGCATTAGCAAGGAGGGCGGCTACACCTTC. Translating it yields CASISKEGGYTF.

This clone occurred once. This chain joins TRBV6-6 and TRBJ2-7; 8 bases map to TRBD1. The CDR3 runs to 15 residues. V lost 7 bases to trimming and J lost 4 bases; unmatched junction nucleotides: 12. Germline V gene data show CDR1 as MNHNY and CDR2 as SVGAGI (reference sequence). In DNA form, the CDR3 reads TGTGCCAGCACCCCCATCGGAGACAGGGGTTACGAGCAGTACTTC. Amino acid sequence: CASTPIGDRGYEQYF.

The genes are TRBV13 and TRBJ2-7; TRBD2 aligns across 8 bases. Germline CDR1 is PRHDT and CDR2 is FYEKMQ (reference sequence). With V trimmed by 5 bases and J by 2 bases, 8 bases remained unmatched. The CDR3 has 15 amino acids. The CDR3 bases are TGTGCCAGCAGCCACCGGACTAGCTTCCCCTACGAGCAGTACTTC. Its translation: CASSHRTSFPYEQYF.